Listed here are 9 T cell receptor beta chains from one sample, sequenced in a study of OX40 agonist ivuxolimab in advanced cancers. Profiled with immunoSEQ multiplex PCR; TCRdb holds only in-frame clones, not every one. The data contain about 66,000 clones, 85% of them singletons. The source material was CD4+ or CD8+ T cells sorted from blood, sampled in a trial of the OX40 agonist ivuxolimab. The receptors stem from an adult with an advanced solid tumor such as melanoma, head and neck, liver or kidney cancer.

The V gene is TRBV18, the J gene TRBJ2-1, with 8 bases aligning to TRBD2. V shed 8 bases and J 8 bases; nucleotides not matched to a gene: 11. The germline CDR1 and CDR2 sequences are KGHSH and LQKENI. The CDR3 covers 14 residues. The CDR3 here is CASVTGTSSHEQFF. In DNA, the CDR3 is TGTGCCAGCGTTACCGGGACTAGTAGTCATGAGCAGTTCTTC.

This clone appeared a few times. J is TRBJ2-1 and V is TRBV19; the match to TRBD1 covers 7 bases. CDR3 length equals 13 residues. CDR1 and CDR2 from the germline V gene are LNHDA and SQIVND (reference sequence). V was pared by 5 bases and J by 12 bases, with 10 bases of the junction left unmatched. The chain's CDR3 is CASSEVRSGGQFF. In DNA form, the CDR3 reads TGTGCCAGTAGTGAGGTCCGGTCAGGGGGGCAGTTCTTC.

The V gene is TRBV5-6, the J gene TRBJ1-3; D remains ambiguous. The germline V gene has CDR1 SGHDT and CDR2 YYEEEE. The V and J ends lost 0 bases and 2 bases respectively, with 9 bases between them. The CDR3 has 15 residues. The chain's CDR3 is CASSLESYAGNTIYF. DNA of the CDR3: TGTGCCAGCAGCTTGGAGAGTTACGCTGGAAACACCATATATTTT. Full variable domain (remainder filled in from reference TRBV5-6 and TRBJ1-3): DAGVTQSPTHLIKTRGQQVTLRCSPKSGHDTVSWYQQALGQGPQFIFQYYEEEERQRGNFPDRFSGHQFPNYSSELNVNALLLGDSALYLCASSLESYAGNTIYFGEGSWLTVV.

The J gene is TRBJ1-1, the V gene TRBV6-5; no definite D call. Germline V gene lookup returns CDR1 MNHEY and CDR2 SVGAGI. V lost 4 bases and J lost 4, with 4 bases in between. This CDR3 is 11 amino acids long. The CDR3 sequence: CASSWGTEAFF. DNA for the CDR3: TGTGCCAGCAGTTGGGGCACTGAAGCTTTCTTT.

This chain connects TRBV7-9 to TRBJ2-3, with a possible D match to TRBD2 (5 bases). CDR1 and CDR2 from the germline V gene are SEHNR and FQNEAQ (reference sequence). CDR3 length: 15 amino acids. Trimming took 5 bases from V and 7 from J, leaving 19 bases between them. Here the CDR3 DNA reads TGTGCCAGCAGCCCACCACCAACTACGGGAAATACGCAGTATTTT. Translated, it gives CASSPPPTTGNTQYF.

This chain joins TRBV9 and TRBJ2-7; the match to TRBD1 covers 8 bases. V lost 4 bases and J lost 5; bases outside the gene matches: 14. The CDR3 length is 16 residues. The germline CDR1 and CDR2 sequences are SGDLS and YYNGEE. CDR3 bases: TGTGCCAGCAGCAAACTTGGACAGGGCGGTCTTCACGAGCAGTACTTC. It yields the protein CASSKLGQGGLHEQYF.

The chain recombines TRBV28 with TRBJ1-2, with no clear D. The CDR3 consists of 15 residues. Germline loops: CDR1 MDHEN, CDR2 SYDVKM. Trimming cost V 4 bases and J 1 base, with 13 bases left between them. The CDR3 coding sequence is TGTGCCAGCAGTTCCCTACGACGGATTAACTATGGCTACACCTTC. Its protein product is CASSSLRRINYGYTF.

The chain joins TRBV7-2 to TRBJ2-7, with D hard to call. Trimming pared 6 bases from V and 2 bases from J, leaving 20 bases between. CDR1 is SGHTA, CDR2 FQGNSA, per germline. The CDR3 runs to 16 residues. The CDR3 coding sequence is TGTGCCAGCAGAACCGGTCTTGGGTCTATCGCCTACGAGCAGTACTTC. This sequence encodes CASRTGLGSIAYEQYF.

CDR3 sequence reads: CASSPAAGNTIYF. The CDR3 coding sequence is TGTGCCAGCAGCCCAGCAGCTGGAAACACCATATATTTT. The chain couples TRBV7-3 to TRBJ1-3; no definite D call. The germline V and J ends were trimmed by 5 bases and 2 bases, with 7 bases remaining between them. The CDR3 sequence is 13 residues long. The germline V gene has CDR1 SGHTA and CDR2 FQGTGA.